This T cell receptor beta chain is drawn from a study of blood T cell repertoires in COVID-19. Overall study context: The study drew acute and convalescent COVID-19 samples from the United States, Italy and Spain. Nucleic acid was either cDNA or gDNA, and it came from T cells, B-cell-depleted T cells, or PBMCs.

As originally analysed: By means of reference gene primer amplification, nucleated cell counts were estimated. Assay: immunoSEQ multiplex PCR; the TCRdb copy retains only in-frame clones and omits some. Clone size and the V and J calls come from that table; the DNA yielded D and trimming. The sample has about 150,000 clones, 75% to 90% seen once. V lost 1 base, J lost 2 bases, and 13 bases stayed unmatched. The germline gives CDR1 SGHVS, CDR2 FQNEAQ. The CDR3 runs to 19 residues. This receptor was identified in a human donor in a cohort sampled during active COVID-19. The chain has TRBV7-8 and TRBJ2-4; TRBD1 agrees at 8 bases. Material: peripheral blood. CDR3 residues: CASSLVHRDRGGTKNIQYF. CDR3 DNA sequence: TGTGCCAGCAGCTTAGTTCACCGAGACAGGGGCGGGACCAAAAACATTCAGTACTTC.